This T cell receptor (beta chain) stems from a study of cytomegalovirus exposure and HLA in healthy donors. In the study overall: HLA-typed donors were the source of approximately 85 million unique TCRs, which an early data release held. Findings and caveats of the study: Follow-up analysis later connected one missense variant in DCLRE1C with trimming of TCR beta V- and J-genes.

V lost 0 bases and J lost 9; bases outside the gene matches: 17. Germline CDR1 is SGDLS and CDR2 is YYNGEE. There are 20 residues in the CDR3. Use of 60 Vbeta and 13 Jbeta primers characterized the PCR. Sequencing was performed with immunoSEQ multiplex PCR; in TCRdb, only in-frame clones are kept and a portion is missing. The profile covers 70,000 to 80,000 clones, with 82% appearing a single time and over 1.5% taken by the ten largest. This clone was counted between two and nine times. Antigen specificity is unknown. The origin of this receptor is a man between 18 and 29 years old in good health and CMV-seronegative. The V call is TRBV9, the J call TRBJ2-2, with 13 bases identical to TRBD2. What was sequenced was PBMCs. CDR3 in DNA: TGTGCCAGCAGCGTAGCTCCACAGGGCGGACTAGCGGGAGAATTGCGGGAGCTGTTTTTT. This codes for CASSVAPQGGLAGELRELFF.